This T cell receptor (beta chain) stems from a study of cytomegalovirus exposure and HLA in healthy donors. Researchers ran the PCR with 60 Vbeta and 13 Jbeta primers. Libraries were prepared by immunoSEQ multiplex PCR; TCRdb keeps only in-frame clonotypes and omits some of them. The sample includes roughly 140,000 clones, 78% of them seen just once. As for this clone: The antigen remains unidentified.

V lost 1 base and J 3 bases, leaving 10 bases between the germline ends. Germline CDR1 and CDR2: LGHNT and FRNRAP. The CDR3 totals 15 residues. Study-level results: Sequencing had likely introduced a cluster of highly shared sequence variants as an artifact.

Each donor's status was that of a healthy bone marrow donor. The V and J genes are TRBV12-5 and TRBJ1-5; possibly TRBD1 for D (6 bases). The sequence was collected from a male donor in good health and CMV-seronegative. The specimen sequenced was PBMCs. Here the CDR3 DNA reads TGTGCTAGTGGTTTGGGACAGGCCGCCAATCAGCCCCAGCATTTT. Translated: CASGLGQAANQPQHF.